The 26 T cell receptor beta chains given below trace back to one sample, sequenced in a study of Tregs in tolerant kidney transplant recipients. Sequenced by immunoSEQ multiplex PCR; TCRdb stores in-frame clones only, minus some. Among about 15,000 clones listed, about 80% were seen once. The source was Tregs from blood, collected before the transplant. The receptors stem from a human donor who received a combined kidney and bone marrow transplant.

The V gene is TRBV2, the J gene TRBJ1-6; D uncertain. The CDR3 is 14 amino acids. The germline gives CDR1 SNHLY, CDR2 FYNNEI. V lost 9 bases and J 7 bases, leaving 16 bases between the germline ends. The CDR3 DNA reads TGTGCCAGGCGTCTAGAGGGTTTGAATTCACCCCTCCACTTT. Protein sequence: CARRLEGLNSPLHF.

J is TRBJ2-1 and V is TRBV28, with D perhaps TRBD1 (6 bases). V was cut by 3 bases and J by 4 bases, with 13 bases left in between. Per the germline V gene, CDR1 is MDHEN and CDR2 is SYDVKM. The CDR3 length is 15 residues. The CDR3 sequence: CASSFVWDTYNEQFF. CDR3 DNA: TGTGCCAGCAGTTTTGTGTGGGACACGTACAATGAGCAGTTCTTC.

This clone has just one count. The chain combines TRBV28 with TRBJ1-2, with TRBD1 as a possible D gene (6 bases). This CDR3 spans 11 amino acids. Per germline, CDR1 MDHEN and CDR2 SYDVKM. The ends were cut back, 5 bases at V and 8 bases at J, with 9 bases in the middle. Here the CDR3 reads CASSHGGGYTF. Written as DNA, the CDR3 is TGTGCCAGCAGTCATGGGGGCGGCTACACCTTC.

The chain joins TRBV15 to TRBJ1-1, with D hard to call. This CDR3 region has 16 residues. The ends were cut back, 4 bases at V and 3 bases at J, with 18 bases in the middle. In germline, CDR1 is LNHNV, CDR2 YYDKDF (reference sequence). The CDR3 loop reads CATSKDLILSHTEAFF. As DNA, the CDR3 is TGTGCCACCAGCAAAGACCTTATCCTCTCTCACACTGAAGCTTTCTTT.

V and J are TRBV6-5 and TRBJ1-5; maybe TRBD1 (5 bases). The CDR3 is made up of 16 amino acids. CDR1 MNHEY and CDR2 SVGAGI come from the germline V gene. Trimming stripped 4 bases from V and 0 bases from J, with 13 bases between. CDR3 residues: CASSSGGFLSNQPQHF. CDR3 DNA: TGTGCCAGCAGTTCCGGGGGTTTTCTTAGCAATCAGCCCCAGCATTTT.

The V call is TRBV19, the J call TRBJ2-3, with TRBD1 as a possible D gene (5 bases). Between the trimmed V and J ends, which lost 4 bases and 4 bases, there was a span of 6 bases. Germline CDR1 is LNHDA and CDR2 is SQIVND (reference sequence). The CDR3 consists of 12 residues. In DNA form, the CDR3 reads TGTGCCAGTAGTAAGGGGCCAGATACGCAGTATTTT. Residues: CASSKGPDTQYF.

This clone has just a few counts. The genes are TRBV5-4 and TRBJ2-7; TRBD2 might be the D (6 bases). This CDR3 contains 15 residues. V was cut by 9 bases and J by 1 base, with 20 bases left in between. In germline, CDR1 is SGHNT, CDR2 YYREEE (reference sequence). CDR3 protein: CATTPGGGRSYEQYF. The CDR3 bases are TGTGCCACCACACCCGGCGGAGGGAGGTCCTACGAGCAGTACTTC.

The J gene is TRBJ2-5, the V gene TRBV6-5, with TRBD2 matching 14 bases. V shed 4 bases, J shed 4 bases, and the junction held 2 bases outside the gene matches. CDR3 size: 15 residues. Germline V gene sequence: CDR1 MNHEY, CDR2 SVGAGI. The CDR3 region has the DNA TGTGCCAGCAGTTCCGGACTAGCGGGGGGAGAGACCCAGTACTTC. Protein: CASSSGLAGGETQYF.

This rearrangement joins TRBV2 to TRBJ1-3; 8 bases agree with TRBD1. Germline-derived CDR1 and CDR2 are SNHLY and FYNNEI. Losses at the gene ends were 5 bases for V and 8 bases for J; bases not matched to a gene: 2. This CDR3 has 12 amino acids. The CDR3 sequence is CASSSGGYTIYF. DNA for the CDR3: TGTGCCAGCAGTTCAGGGGGCTACACCATATATTTT. Together with reference TRBV2 and TRBJ1-3, the CDR3 gives the full variable domain: EPEVTQTPSHQVTQMGQEVILRCVPISNHLYFYWYRQILGQKVEFLVSFYNNEISEKSEIFDDQFSVERPDGSNFTLKIRSTKLEDSAMYFCASSSGGYTIYFGEGSWLTVV.

The chain links TRBV2 to TRBJ2-1, with 12 bases lining up with TRBD2. The germline V gene encodes CDR1 SNHLY and CDR2 FYNNEI. Trimming took 6 bases from V and 7 from J; bases not matched to a gene: 4. There are 14 residues in the CDR3. The CDR3 sequence: CASRPTSGGNEQFF. Here the CDR3 DNA reads TGTGCCAGCAGACCGACTAGCGGGGGTAATGAGCAGTTCTTC.

CDR3 DNA: TGTGCCAGCAGATTCGGACAGGGAAACTATGGCTACACCTTC. Encoded protein: CASRFGQGNYGYTF. The V gene is TRBV27, the J gene TRBJ1-2; TRBD1 matches at 8 bases. With V trimmed by 6 bases and J by 2 bases, 5 bases remained unmatched. The germline V gene has CDR1 MNHEY and CDR2 SMNVEV (reference sequence). There are 14 residues in the CDR3.

The genes are TRBV5-1 and TRBJ2-3; the match to TRBD2 covers 8 bases. The CDR3 covers 18 residues. The germline V gene encodes CDR1 SGHRS and CDR2 YFSETQ. V was pared by 1 base and J by 0 bases, with 10 bases of the junction left unmatched. CDR3 bases: TGCGCCAGCAGCTTGTATGGCGGGGGGACGACTAGCACAGATACGCAGTATTTT. Amino acids: CASSLYGGGTTSTDTQYF.

This sequence joins TRBV6-5 and TRBJ2-2; no reliable D call. The CDR3 sequence is 16 residues long. CDR1 is MNHEY, CDR2 SVGAGI, per germline. Trimming shortened V by 2 bases and J by 2 bases, and 12 bases separated the two germline ends. The CDR3 spells CASSYEPAANTGELFF. CDR3 coding DNA: TGTGCCAGCAGTTACGAGCCGGCGGCTAACACCGGGGAGCTGTTTTTT.

CDR3 nucleotides: TGTGCCACCGGGACAGGGGGTTTCAACACTGAAGCTTTCTTT. Protein sequence: CATGTGGFNTEAFF. The gene calls are TRBV19 and TRBJ1-1; 11 bases agree with TRBD1. Germline trimming cut 10 bases from V and 2 bases from J; bases unmatched to any gene: 6. The CDR3 is 14 amino acids. The V gene's germline CDR1 is LNHDA and CDR2 SQIVND (reference sequence).

This chain joins TRBV10-1 and TRBJ2-1; 8 nucleotides align to TRBD2. Per germline, CDR1 WNHNN and CDR2 SYGVQD (reference sequence). V lost 4 bases, J lost 6 bases, and 5 bases stayed unmatched. There are 14 residues in the CDR3. CDR3 residues: CASSGSGAFNEQFF. In DNA, the CDR3 is TGCGCCAGCAGTGGTAGCGGGGCGTTCAATGAGCAGTTCTTC.

CDR3 in DNA: TGTGCCAGTAGTAGGGGCGAATCCCTCTACACCGGGGAGCTGTTTTTT. Translating gives CASSRGESLYTGELFF. The gene calls are TRBV19 and TRBJ2-2; D possibly corresponds to TRBD1 (5 bases). V gave up 4 bases and J gave up 3 bases, with 15 bases separating them. Germline CDR1 LNHDA, CDR2 SQIVND (reference sequence). CDR3 size: 16 residues.

This clone was observed once. The chain recombines TRBV27 with TRBJ1-2, with 8 positions matching TRBD1. Per germline, CDR1 MNHEY and CDR2 SMNVEV (reference sequence). There are 14 residues in the CDR3. The junction had 3 bases not matched to a gene; V was cut back by 6 bases and J by 0 bases. The CDR3 DNA reads TGTGCCAGCAGCCGACAGGGGCCTAACTATGGCTACACCTTC. Residues: CASSRQGPNYGYTF.

CDR3 sequence: CASSLAPGRGQETQYF. The CDR3 nucleotides read TGCGCCAGCAGCTTGGCCCCTGGTAGAGGCCAAGAGACCCAGTACTTC. The chain carries TRBV5-1 and TRBJ2-5; D is undetermined. Per the germline V gene, CDR1 is SGHRS and CDR2 is YFSETQ. Trimming stripped 0 bases from V and 1 base from J, with 13 bases between. This CDR3 comprises 16 residues.

V usage is TRBV6-6 and J usage is TRBJ1-2, with TRBD1 matching over 7 bases. Trimming at V came to 8 bases and at J to 2 bases, leaving 5 bases not matched to a gene. Germline lookup yields CDR1 MNHNY and CDR2 SVGAGI (reference sequence). This CDR3 region has 13 residues. DNA for the CDR3: TGTGCCAGCCGCGACAGGGTGAACTATGGCTACACCTTC. This gives the protein CASRDRVNYGYTF.

The rearrangement uses TRBV7-2 and TRBJ1-1; D may be TRBD1 (5 bases). Germline V CDR1 and CDR2: SGHTA, FQGNSA. This CDR3 comprises 15 residues. Trimming stripped 4 bases from V and 0 bases from J, with 12 bases between. The CDR3 is CASSSPRQLNTEAFF. CDR3 sequence (DNA): TGTGCCAGCAGCTCCCCCCGACAGCTGAACACTGAAGCTTTCTTT.

J is TRBJ2-3 and V is TRBV18; unclear D gene. Between the trimmed V and J ends, which lost 6 bases and 0 bases, there was a span of 4 bases. Germline V lookup: CDR1 KGHSH, CDR2 LQKENI. The length of the CDR3 is 12 residues. The chain's CDR3 is CASSPSTDTQYF. In DNA form, the CDR3 reads TGTGCCAGCTCTCCGAGCACAGATACGCAGTATTTT.

The V gene is TRBV11-2, the J gene TRBJ2-2, with D possibly TRBD2 on 6 matching bases. V dropped 5 bases and J dropped 1 base, with 17 bases sitting between them. The CDR3 spans 17 residues. Per the germline V gene, CDR1 is SGHAT and CDR2 is FQNNGV. The CDR3 DNA sequence: TGTGCCAGCAGCCGTGGGGGAGGTGCGGGGAACACCGGGGAGCTGTTTTTT. It encodes CASSRGGGAGNTGELFF.

This rearrangement joins TRBV5-1 to TRBJ1-1; D call uncertain. The CDR3 has 14 amino acids. The V gene lost 1 base and the J gene lost 1 base, with 8 bases spanning the gap. Germline-derived CDR1 and CDR2 are SGHRS and YFSETQ. CDR3 loop: CASSLSGSNTEAFF. CDR3 DNA: TGCGCCAGCAGCTTGTCAGGATCGAACACTGAAGCTTTCTTT.

This sequence joins TRBV27 and TRBJ2-7; D unclear. Looked up from germline, CDR1 is MNHEY and CDR2 is SMNVEV (reference sequence). This CDR3 is 8 amino acids long. CDR3 region: CASSSPVV. Written as DNA, the CDR3 is TGTGCCAGCAGTTCCCCCGTTGTC.

The gene calls are TRBV6-5 and TRBJ2-2, with TRBD1 as a possible D gene (5 bases). Looked up from germline, CDR1 is MNHEY and CDR2 is SVGAGI. V lost 1 base and J lost 0, with 6 bases in between. CDR3 length: 15 residues. CDR3 loop: CASSYWTTNTGELFF. Written as DNA, the CDR3 is TGTGCCAGCAGTTACTGGACAACGAACACCGGGGAGCTGTTTTTT.

The chain is built from TRBV7-9 and TRBJ1-2, with a weak D call TRBD1 (5 bases). V was shortened by 0 bases and J by 8 bases, with 13 bases between the two germline ends. The length of the CDR3 is 14 residues. Germline CDR1 SEHNR, CDR2 FQNEAQ (reference sequence). DNA for the CDR3: TGTGCCAGCAGCTTAGCGCGTGGGCAGGGCGGCTACACCTTC. This sequence encodes CASSLARGQGGYTF.